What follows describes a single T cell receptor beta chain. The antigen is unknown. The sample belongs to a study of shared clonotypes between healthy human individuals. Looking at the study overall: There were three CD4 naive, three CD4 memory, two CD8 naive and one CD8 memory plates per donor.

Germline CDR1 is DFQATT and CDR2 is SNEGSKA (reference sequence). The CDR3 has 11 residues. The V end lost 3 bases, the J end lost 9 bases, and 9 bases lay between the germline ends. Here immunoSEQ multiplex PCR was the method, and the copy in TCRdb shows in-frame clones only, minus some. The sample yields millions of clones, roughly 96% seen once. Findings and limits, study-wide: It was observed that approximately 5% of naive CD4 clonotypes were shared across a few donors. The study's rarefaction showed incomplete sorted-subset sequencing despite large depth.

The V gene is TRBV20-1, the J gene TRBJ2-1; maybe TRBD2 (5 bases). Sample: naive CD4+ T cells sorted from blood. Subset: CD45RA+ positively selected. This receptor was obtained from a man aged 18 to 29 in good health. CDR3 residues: CSASSLAEQFF. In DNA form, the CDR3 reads TGCAGTGCTAGTAGTCTAGCTGAGCAGTTCTTC.